One sample yielded the 20 T cell receptor beta chains listed below, sequenced in a study of blood T cell repertoires in COVID-19. TCRdb's table, derived via immunoSEQ multiplex PCR, lists solely in-frame clones and lacks some. There are approximately 190,000 clones in the sample; about 83% occur only once, and about 5.1% lies in the top ten. The sequencing input was peripheral blood. Receptors originate from a woman between 70 and 85 years old with active or convalescent COVID-19.

CDR3 nucleotides: TGTGCCAGTAACCGCGGGACAGGGGGCGGTGAGCAGTACTTC. This sequence encodes CASNRGTGGGEQYF. V usage is TRBV6-5 and J usage is TRBJ2-7; 12 positions match TRBD1. The CDR3 length is 14 residues. Germline loops: CDR1 MNHEY, CDR2 SVGAGI. V gave up 9 bases and J gave up 7 bases; unmatched junction bases: 10.

The J gene is TRBJ1-4, the V gene TRBV28; 7 bases fit TRBD1. Germline V CDR1 and CDR2: MDHEN, SYDVKM. The CDR3 extends over 14 amino acids. V trimming: 4 bases; J trimming: 8 bases; junction bases outside the gene matches: 7. CDR3 sequence (DNA): TGTGCCAGCAGTTCGGCAGGGGGGCGGGAAAAACTGTTTTTT. Translating gives CASSSAGGREKLFF.

The chain couples TRBV30 to TRBJ1-5, with 9 bases that match TRBD1. The CDR3 loop spans 17 amino acids. The V and J ends lost 3 bases and 6 bases, in that order; junction bases with no gene match: 15. Looked up from germline, CDR1 is GTSNPN and CDR2 is SVGIG (reference sequence). CDR3 residues: CAWSVYSTGGLSQPQHF. The CDR3 DNA sequence: TGTGCCTGGAGCGTATACTCCACAGGGGGCCTAAGTCAGCCCCAGCATTTT.

The chain carries TRBV29-1 and TRBJ1-4; a weak D match, TRBD1 (5 bases). This CDR3 region has 15 residues. Trimming stripped 0 bases from V and 5 bases from J, with 13 bases between. Germline CDR1 is SQVTM and CDR2 is ANQGSEA. The CDR3 DNA reads as TGCAGCGTTGAAGATGGGGAGGGGCCAAATGAAAAACTGTTTTTT. As protein: CSVEDGEGPNEKLFF.

V gene TRBV18 combines with J gene TRBJ2-4, with 8 bases identical to TRBD1. CDR1 and CDR2 from the germline V gene are KGHSH and LQKENI. J was trimmed by 3 bases and V by 5 bases; bases with no gene match: 3. The CDR3 has 14 residues. The CDR3 DNA follows: TGTGCCAGCTCAGCGACAGGGGTCAAAAACATTCAGTACTTC. Translated, it gives CASSATGVKNIQYF.

This clone occurred a few times. The V call is TRBV6-1, the J call TRBJ2-1, with 11 nucleotides matching TRBD2. Germline CDR1 and CDR2: MNHNS and SASEGT. The V segment lost 1 base and the J segment 10 bases; nucleotides outside the gene matches: 18. The CDR3 consists of 19 residues. This CDR3 is CASSEGRLYSGRALEEQFF. CDR3 coding DNA: TGTGCCAGCAGTGAAGGGAGACTTTATAGCGGGAGGGCCTTAGAGGAGCAGTTCTTC.

This chain connects TRBV20-1 to TRBJ2-3; perhaps TRBD2 as D (5 bases). CDR3 size: 15 residues. Per germline, CDR1 DFQATT and CDR2 SNEGSKA (reference sequence). Deletions cut 6 bases from V and 0 bases from J, with 16 bases between. CDR3 DNA: TGCAGTGCGAGTAACCAAGCGGATAGCACAGATACGCAGTATTTT. This gives the protein CSASNQADSTDTQYF.

The chain uses TRBV7-6 and TRBJ2-3; a possible D gene is TRBD2 (6 bases). The germline V gene encodes CDR1 SGHVS and CDR2 FNYEAQ. The V end was cut by 4 bases, the J end by 0 bases, with 8 bases between. The CDR3 extends over 14 amino acids. The CDR3 here is CASSSAGSTDTQYF. CDR3 nucleotide sequence: TGTGCCAGCAGCTCCGCGGGGAGCACAGATACGCAGTATTTT.

The rearrangement joins TRBV28 to TRBJ2-7; 10 bases match TRBD2. Trimming cost V 6 bases and J 8 bases; bases outside gene matches: 19. There are 17 residues in the CDR3. The germline gives CDR1 MDHEN, CDR2 SYDVKM. The CDR3 protein is CASSSGGTPASGSKQYF. The CDR3 nucleotides are TGTGCCAGCAGCTCGGGGGGGACGCCCGCTAGCGGGAGTAAGCAGTACTTC.

The V and J genes are TRBV10-2 and TRBJ2-1, with 10 bases that match TRBD2. J was trimmed by 7 bases and V by 4 bases; bases with no gene match: 10. CDR1 and CDR2 from the germline V gene are WSHSY and SAAADI. The CDR3 covers 16 residues. CDR3 in DNA: TGCGCCAGCAGTGGTGATCTAGCGGGAGCCTTTAATGAGCAGTTCTTC. Its translation is CASSGDLAGAFNEQFF.

The rearrangement links TRBV7-6 to TRBJ1-5; TRBD1 matches 8 bases. The V gene end was trimmed by 7 bases and the J gene end by 7 bases; junction bases not matched to a gene: 18. This CDR3 region has 17 residues. Germline V gene sequence: CDR1 SGHVS, CDR2 FNYEAQ. The CDR3 bases are TGTGCCAGCACCCAGAGGGGGGTCCAGGGGGCGCGGCAGCCCCAGCATTTT. Protein: CASTQRGVQGARQPQHF.

The gene calls are TRBV19 and TRBJ1-5; TRBD1 agrees at 11 bases. This CDR3 spans 15 amino acids. The V and J ends lost 4 bases and 6 bases, in that order; junction bases with no gene match: 5. Germline lookup yields CDR1 LNHDA and CDR2 SQIVND (reference sequence). The CDR3 region has the DNA TGTGCCAGTAGTACGGACAGGGGGCGCGGTCAGCCCCAGCATTTT. Its protein product is CASSTDRGRGQPQHF.

Remarks on this clone: The limits of the CDR3 on the DNA are not certain, so only TCRdb's listed CDR3 is given. This chain connects TRBV21-1 to TRBJ2-2; the table gives TRBD2 as D, unverified against the DNA. TRBV21-1 counts as a pseudogene. The CDR3 sequence runs 15 residues, both termini included. The CDR3 sequence is CARRVGDGNTGELFF.

The chain uses TRBV29-1 and TRBJ1-5; no clear D. Germline values: CDR1 SQVTM, CDR2 ANQGSEA. Trimming took 5 bases from V and 3 from J, leaving 11 bases between them. There are 13 residues in the CDR3. This CDR3 is CSVRPGFNQPQHF. The CDR3 bases are TGCAGCGTTAGGCCGGGGTTCAATCAGCCCCAGCATTTT.

This clone was seen only once. The rearrangement joins TRBV19 to TRBJ1-1; 8 bases line up with TRBD1. The CDR3 is 15 residues long. The trim removed 5 bases at V and 4 bases at J, leaving 9 bases unmatched. CDR1 LNHDA and CDR2 SQIVND come from the germline V gene (reference sequence). The chain's CDR3 is CASSLSGGSGTEAFF. The CDR3 DNA follows: TGTGCCAGTAGTTTGTCAGGGGGCTCGGGCACTGAAGCTTTCTTT.

The chain combines TRBV7-2 with TRBJ2-2; TRBD2 matches at 8 bases. The CDR3 covers 15 residues. Losses at the gene ends were 6 bases for V and 5 bases for J; bases not matched to a gene: 8. Looked up from germline, CDR1 is SGHTA and CDR2 is FQGNSA. CDR3 sequence reads: CASRSREGPTGELFF. The CDR3, as DNA: TGTGCCAGCAGGTCCCGGGAGGGCCCGACCGGGGAGCTGTTTTTT. The whole variable domain, filled in from reference TRBV7-2 and TRBJ2-2, reads GAGVSQSPSNKVTEKGKDVELRCDPISGHTALYWYRQSLGQGLEFLIYFQGNSAPDKSGLPSDRFSAERTGGSVSTLTIQRTQQEDSAVYLCASRSREGPTGELFFGEGSRLTVL.

The gene calls are TRBV5-1 and TRBJ1-1; D gene ambiguous. Germline CDR1 reads SGHRS; CDR2 reads YFSETQ. CDR3 length: 15 residues. V lost 0 bases and J lost 6, with 15 bases in between. The CDR3 reads CASSLVEGEWAEAFF. As DNA, the CDR3 is TGCGCCAGCAGCTTGGTGGAGGGAGAATGGGCTGAAGCTTTCTTT.

V is TRBV2 and J is TRBJ1-3; the match to TRBD1 covers 12 bases. Germline V gives CDR1 SNHLY, CDR2 FYNNEI. The V and J ends lost 6 bases and 10 bases, in that order; junction bases with no gene match: 7. The CDR3 runs 14 residues. The CDR3 region has the DNA TGTGCCAGCAGGCCAGGGACAGGGGGCAGGACCATATATTTT. It specifies CASRPGTGGRTIYF.

The chain recombines TRBV18 with TRBJ1-1; D possibly corresponds to TRBD1 (6 bases). The V gene lost 5 bases and the J gene lost 5 bases, with 12 bases spanning the gap. The CDR3 consists of 13 residues. Germline assignment: CDR1 KGHSH and CDR2 LQKENI. The CDR3, as DNA: TGTGCCAGCTCATCGTACAGGGAAACTGAAGCTTTCTTT. It encodes CASSSYRETEAFF.

The chain couples TRBV7-2 to TRBJ2-7; 9 bases match TRBD2. Looked up from germline, CDR1 is SGHTA and CDR2 is FQGNSA. The CDR3 contains 15 residues. Trimming took 0 bases from V and 2 from J; bases not matched to a gene: 2. The CDR3 DNA reads TGTGCCAGCAGCTTAGCGGCTAGCGGGGCCTACGAGCAGTACTTC. Its translation: CASSLAASGAYEQYF. Full variable domain (outside the CDR3, taken from reference TRBV7-2 and TRBJ2-7): GAGVSQSPSNKVTEKGKDVELRCDPISGHTALYWYRQSLGQGLEFLIYFQGNSAPDKSGLPSDRFSAERTGGSVSTLTIQRTQQEDSAVYLCASSLAASGAYEQYFGPGTRLTVT.